The source of this T cell receptor beta chain is a study of early T cells in non-severe SARS-CoV-2 infection. About the research overall: Chains were unpaired, as sequencing was done on bulk RNA from unsorted whole blood. Study-level findings and limits: Using VDJdb, the matching emphasized anti-spike CD8 responses while missing private and CD4 specificities.

This clonotype was recorded many times. The antigen remains undetermined. Individually, cDNA molecules had unique molecular identifiers attached to them. TCRdb re-called the 5' RACE reads through MiXCR, storing one row per CDR3 protein. The table records around 68,000 distinct CDR3 sequences, 4.5% to 7.5% of them present only once. Sequenced material: whole blood, taken at baseline. The receptor comes from an adult who was a healthcare worker with PCR-confirmed SARS-CoV-2 infection or an uninfected control (not recorded which).

The CDR3: CATKKDRSPDFGYTF. DNA for the CDR3: TGTGCCACCAAAAAGGACAGGTCGCCCGATTTTGGCTACACCTTC. The chain recombines TRBV2 with TRBJ1-2, with 7 nucleotides matching TRBD1. The J segment lost 7 bases and the V segment lost 10 bases, leaving 18 bases of the junction unmatched. CDR1 and CDR2 (germline): SNHLY, FYNNEI. The CDR3 covers 15 residues.